This T cell receptor (beta chain) was identified in a study of shared clonotypes between healthy human individuals. Sequenced by immunoSEQ multiplex PCR; TCRdb stores in-frame clones only, minus some. This table holds millions of clones, more than 80% found once. The ends were cut back, 5 bases at V and 0 bases at J, with 10 bases in the middle. The germline gives CDR1 LNHDA, CDR2 SQIVND (reference sequence). The CDR3 runs to 14 residues. Specimen: naive CD4+ T cells sorted from blood. Stated subset: CD45RA+ positively selected. The receptor's source is a man aged 18 to 29 in good health. This chain links TRBV19 with TRBJ1-1; D not certain. The CDR3 reads CASSAPQVNTEAFF. The CDR3 nucleotides are TGTGCCAGTAGTGCCCCCCAGGTGAACACTGAAGCTTTCTTT.